This is a list of T cell receptor beta chains from one sample in a study of blood T cell repertoires in COVID-19. Only in-frame clones appear in the TCRdb table, and some are missing; sequencing was by immunoSEQ multiplex PCR. This table holds around 290,000 clones, around nine tenths found once. Sequencing input: PBMCs or T cells enriched from blood (not recorded which). Receptor source: a woman in her 40s who had recovered from COVID-19. The CDR3 runs from the conserved cysteine through the conserved F or W. Fields, in order: CDR3 protein, CDR3 DNA, J gene, CDR3 length, clone size, D gene, V gene. A D gene is named only where the DNA matches it firmly. Only some rows state a clone size, as once, few, many or a class for expanded clones.

CASSYLASRRDEQFF	TGTGCCAGCTCTTATCTGGCTAGCCGACGGGATGAGCAGTTCTTC	TRBJ2-1	15	NA	NA	TRBV18
CASSRQPGATNEKLFF	TGTGCCAGCAGCCGACAGCCGGGCGCAACTAATGAAAAACTGTTTTTT	TRBJ1-4	16	NA	NA	TRBV19
CASSLSAGGYGYTF	TGTGCCAGCAGTTTATCGGCAGGGGGCTATGGCTACACCTTC	TRBJ1-2	14	once	TRBD1	TRBV28
CASSHRGNYNEQFF	TGTGCCAGCAGCCACAGGGGGAACTACAATGAGCAGTTCTTC	TRBJ2-1	14	once	TRBD1	TRBV5-5
CAWSVGTGAYEQYF	TGTGCCTGGAGTGTAGGGACAGGGGCCTACGAGCAGTACTTC	TRBJ2-7	14	NA	TRBD1	TRBV30
CASSTALGYGYTF	TGCGCCAGCAGCACAGCCCTTGGCTATGGCTACACCTTC	TRBJ1-2	13	NA	NA	TRBV10-1
CASSENRVDFYGYTF	TGTGCCAGCAGTGAAAACAGGGTCGATTTCTATGGCTACACCTTC	TRBJ1-2	15	NA	NA	TRBV6-1
CASSFRQGASYGYTF	TGTGCCAGCAGCTTTCGACAGGGGGCCAGCTATGGCTACACCTTC	TRBJ1-2	15	NA	TRBD1	TRBV7-3
CASRFGQSTDTQYF	TGTGCCAGCAGATTCGGACAAAGCACAGATACGCAGTATTTT	TRBJ2-3	14	NA	NA	TRBV6-5
CASSLEGASSGANVLTF	TGTGCCAGCAGCTTGGAGGGGGCCTCATCTGGGGCCAACGTCCTGACTTTC	TRBJ2-6	17	few	TRBD1	TRBV5-4
CAWSVPGVHRQPQHF	TGTGCCTGGAGTGTACCAGGGGTTCATCGGCAGCCCCAGCATTTT	TRBJ1-5	15	NA	NA	TRBV30
CASSPQLAADTQYF	TGTGCCAGCAGCCCCCAACTAGCCGCAGATACGCAGTATTTT	TRBJ2-3	14	NA	NA	TRBV5-6
CASSELVSRNREQFF	TGTGCCAGCAGTGAATTAGTGTCTCGAAACAGGGAGCAGTTCTTC	TRBJ2-1	15	NA	NA	TRBV25-1
CASRVWRARSNQPQHF	TGTGCCAGCAGGGTATGGAGGGCGCGTAGCAATCAGCCCCAGCATTTT	TRBJ1-5	16	NA	NA	TRBV28
CAWSGQGGNEKLFF	TGTGCCTGGAGTGGCCAGGGGGGTAATGAAAAACTGTTTTTT	TRBJ1-4	14	NA	TRBD1	TRBV30
CASSTPPGLAGGLNTGELFF	TGTGCCAGCAGTACCCCCCCGGGACTAGCGGGGGGCTTGAACACCGGGGAGCTGTTTTTT	TRBJ2-2	20	NA	TRBD2	TRBV6-2/TRBV6-3
CACIPRSTTGEQYF	TGTGCCTGCATCCCTCGCAGCACAACGGGCGAGCAGTACTTC	TRBJ2-7	14	NA	NA	TRBV30
CSARNRQGAFF	TGCAGTGCTAGAAACAGGCAGGGAGCTTTCTTT	TRBJ1-1	11	NA	NA	TRBV20-1
CASSEYEANYGYTF	TGTGCCAGCAGTGAATATGAAGCAAACTATGGCTACACCTTC	TRBJ1-2	14	NA	NA	TRBV6-1
CSARESGSKTQYF	TGCAGTGCTCGTGAATCGGGGTCGAAGACCCAGTACTTC	TRBJ2-5	13	NA	NA	TRBV20-1
CASSRGLAGLLYEQYF	TGTGCCAGCAGTCGGGGACTAGCGGGACTCCTCTACGAGCAGTACTTC	TRBJ2-7	16	NA	TRBD2	TRBV6-2/TRBV6-3
CASSRPGGNTEAFF	TGTGCCAGCAGCCGCCCGGGTGGGAACACTGAAGCTTTCTTT	TRBJ1-1	14	NA	NA	TRBV27
CASSLAIGELFF	TGTGCCAGCAGCTTGGCCATCGGGGAGCTGTTTTTT	TRBJ2-2	12	NA	NA	TRBV5-5
CASSQQGEVNTEAFF	TGTGCCAGCAGCCAACAGGGGGAGGTGAACACTGAAGCTTTCTTT	TRBJ1-1	15	NA	TRBD1	TRBV7-2
CASSLEGQGLGYTF	TGCGCCAGCAGCTTGGAGGGACAGGGATTGGGCTACACCTTC	TRBJ1-2	14	NA	TRBD1	TRBV5-1
CASSVAGTGVDEAFF	TGTGCCAGCAGCGTAGCCGGGACAGGGGTGGATGAAGCTTTCTTT	TRBJ1-1	15	NA	TRBD1	TRBV9
CASSTTSVNPYEQYF	TGTGCCAGCAGCACAACTAGCGTGAACCCCTACGAGCAGTACTTC	TRBJ2-7	15	NA	TRBD2	TRBV7-2
CASTAASYEQYF	TGTGCCAGCACAGCGGCGTCCTACGAGCAGTACTTC	TRBJ2-7	12	NA	NA	TRBV2
CASSGQANTGELFF	TGTGCCAGCTCAGGGCAGGCGAACACCGGGGAGCTGTTTTTT	TRBJ2-2	14	NA	NA	TRBV7-3
CSVESGEGSRGSSGANVLTF	TGCAGCGTTGAGAGTGGTGAGGGTTCCAGGGGTTCCTCTGGGGCCAACGTCCTGACTTTC	TRBJ2-6	20	NA	NA	TRBV29-1
CASSYGQGGWETQYF	TGTGCCAGCAGTTACGGGCAGGGGGGTTGGGAGACCCAGTACTTC	TRBJ2-5	15	NA	NA	TRBV6-5
CASSPGGRGTDTQYF	TGTGCCAGCAGCCCAGGGGGGCGTGGCACAGATACGCAGTATTTT	TRBJ2-3	15	NA	NA	TRBV7-8
CASSTNYRVRSTNEKLFF	TGTGCCAGTAGTACGAATTACAGGGTTAGGTCAACTAATGAAAAACTGTTTTTT	TRBJ1-4	18	NA	NA	TRBV19
CASSESAQGIYEQYF	TGTGCCAGCAGTGAATCTGCACAGGGGATCTACGAGCAGTACTTC	TRBJ2-7	15	few	TRBD1	TRBV2
CASSLAASTEAFF	TGTGCCAGCAGTTTGGCAGCGAGCACTGAAGCTTTCTTT	TRBJ1-1	13	NA	NA	TRBV12-3/TRBV12-4
CASSYSRLNIREQYF	TGTGCCAGCAGTTACTCGAGGTTAAATATCCGCGAGCAGTACTTC	TRBJ2-7	15	NA	NA	TRBV6-5